One sample yielded the 8 T cell receptor beta chains listed below, sequenced in a study of response to subunit inactivated influenza vaccine (dated 2018 in TCRdb). The library was generated by RT-PCR. The run used an Illumina HiSeq 2500. TCRdb trimmed the raw reads at Q25, called clones with MiXCR and kept productive beta chains. Duplicate CDR3 protein sequences are folded into a single record with the most common DNA and genes. The sample data list more than 500,000 distinct CDR3 sequences, and roughly 10% of these were observed just once. Roughly 11% of the sample goes to the ten largest clones. The data also belong to a second study, concerning T cells expressing NK-cell markers. The second investigation adds: TCR beta cDNA libraries were made by 5'RACE template switching that added a universal primer site and unique molecular identifiers.

The sample was PBMCs from blood, taken on the day of vaccination. The origin of the receptors is a man aged 45-60 years who received an inactivated influenza vaccine. Donor details come from another sample of the same person, matched by shared clones.

The chain carries TRBV12-3 or TRBV12-4 and TRBJ2-3; D assignment may be TRBD1 or TRBD2 (6 bases each). The CDR3 is made up of 16 amino acids. Trimming cost V 0 bases and J 2 bases, with 12 bases left between them. The CDR3 DNA reads as TGTGCCAGCAGTTTAGCACGGGGGCGCGCCACAGATACGCAGTATTTT. It yields the protein CASSLARGRATDTQYF.

This clonotype was detected a few times. V is TRBV4-1 and J is TRBJ2-4; 8 positions agree with TRBD1. Trimming took 1 base from V and 4 from J; bases not matched to a gene: 9. CDR1 is MGHRA and CDR2 is YSYEKL in the germline V gene. The CDR3 runs to 17 residues. The CDR3 region has the DNA TGCGCCAGCAGCCAAGGTTCGACAGGGGCCTGGAAAAACATTCAGTACTTC. Translating gives CASSQGSTGAWKNIQYF.

This clonotype was found a few times. The chain uses TRBV4-3 and TRBJ2-1, with a weak D call TRBD1 (8 bases). V was clipped by 4 bases and J by 2 bases, with 18 bases between them. The CDR3 extends over 17 amino acids. Germline V gene lookup returns CDR1 LGHNA and CDR2 YSLEER. The CDR3 region is CASSPTGGESPYNEQFF. In nucleotides, the CDR3 is TGCGCCAGCAGCCCAACAGGGGGGGAGTCACCCTACAATGAGCAGTTCTTC.

This sequence joins TRBV6-5 and TRBJ2-7, with 7 bases fitting TRBD1. Unmatched junction bases numbered 2, after V lost 0 bases and J lost 3 bases. The CDR3 loop spans 14 amino acids. Germline V gene data show CDR1 as MNHEY and CDR2 as SVGAGI. CDR3 coding DNA: TGTGCCAGCAGTTACTCGGGACAGAACTACGAGCAGTACTTC. Protein product: CASSYSGQNYEQYF.

V and J are TRBV28 and TRBJ2-4; TRBD2 agrees at 7 bases. Germline CDR1 and CDR2: MDHEN and SYDVKM. V dropped 5 bases and J dropped 1; count of bases not matched to a gene: 17. The CDR3 extends over 19 amino acids. The CDR3 region is CASSQPPLGGSGAKNIQYF. The DNA for the CDR3 is TGTGCCAGCAGTCAACCTCCTCTGGGGGGGTCGGGGGCCAAAAACATTCAGTACTTC.

In this sample, this clonotype turned up many times. The chain employs TRBV3-1 and TRBJ2-1, with D maybe TRBD2 (5 bases). The CDR3 extends over 15 amino acids. Per the germline V gene, CDR1 is LGHDT and CDR2 is YNNKEL (reference sequence). Trimming removed 0 bases at V and 3 bases at J, with 9 bases between. Here the CDR3 DNA reads TGTGCCAGCAGCCAAGACGCGGGTCGCTACAATGAGCAGTTCTTC. Translated, it gives CASSQDAGRYNEQFF.

V gene TRBV4-2 combines with J gene TRBJ2-2; unclear D gene. Per the germline V gene, CDR1 is LGHNA and CDR2 is YNFKEQ. V shed 4 bases and J shed 8 bases, with 11 bases lying between them. CDR3 length: 13 amino acids. As DNA, the CDR3 is TGTGCCAGCAGCCGCCTAGGCTCAGGGGAGCTGTTTTTT. It specifies CASSRLGSGELFF.

This clonotype occurred a few times. The chain links TRBV6-1 to TRBJ2-7; 11 bases align to TRBD2. There are 15 residues in the CDR3. Germline V lookup: CDR1 MNHNS, CDR2 SASEGT. The V segment lost 6 bases and the J segment 0 bases; nucleotides outside the gene matches: 4. CDR3 loop: CASSQGLAVSYEQYF. The CDR3 bases are TGTGCCAGCAGCCAGGGACTAGCGGTCTCCTACGAGCAGTACTTC.